This T cell receptor beta chain was recovered during a study of CD4 and CD8 cells across lung adenocarcinoma regions. Per germline, CDR1 MNHNY and CDR2 SVGAGI (reference sequence). The CDR3 is 13 residues long. The V and J ends lost 6 bases and 0 bases, in that order; junction bases with no gene match: 1. This clonotype ranks as medium-sized. The patients had localized lung adenocarcinoma, a non-small cell subtype. TCRdb fed the PCR reads into MiXCR, producing one record per CDR3 protein. The table includes 13,000 to 15,000 distinct CDR3 sequences, approximately 44% detected once. Sequencing input: CD4+ T cells from the center of a lung tumor. This TCR came from a male donor with lung adenocarcinoma. The CD4 and CD8 labels of this study may be unreliable. V and J are TRBV6-6 and TRBJ1-1; 7 bases align to TRBD1. The CDR3 DNA reads TGTGCCAGCAGGGGACAGCTGAACACTGAAGCTTTCTTT. Amino acids: CASRGQLNTEAFF.